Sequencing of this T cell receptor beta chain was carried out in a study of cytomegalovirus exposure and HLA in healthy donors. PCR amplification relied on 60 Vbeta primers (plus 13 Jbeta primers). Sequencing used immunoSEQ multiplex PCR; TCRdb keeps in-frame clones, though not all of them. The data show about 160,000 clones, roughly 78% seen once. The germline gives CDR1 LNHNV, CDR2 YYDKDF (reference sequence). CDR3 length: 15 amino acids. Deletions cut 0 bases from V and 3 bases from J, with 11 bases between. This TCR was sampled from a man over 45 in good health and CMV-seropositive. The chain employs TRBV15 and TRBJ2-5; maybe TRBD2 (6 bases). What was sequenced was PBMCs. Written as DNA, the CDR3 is TGTGCCACCAGCAGAGAAGAAATAGCGGAAGAGACCCAGTACTTC. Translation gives CATSREEIAEETQYF. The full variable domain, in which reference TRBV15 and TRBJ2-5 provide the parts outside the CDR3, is DAMVIQNPRYQVTQFGKPVTLSCSQTLNHNVMYWYQQKSSQAPKLLFHYYDKDFNNEADTPDNFQSRRPNTSFCFLDIRSPGLGDTAMYLCATSREEIAEETQYFGPGTRLLVL.